This section outlines one T cell receptor beta chain sequence together with its context. The V gene end was trimmed by 8 bases and the J gene end by 11 bases; junction bases not matched to a gene: 15. This CDR3 region has 15 residues. Germline CDR1 and CDR2: MDHEN and SYDVKM. The data stem from a study of blood T cells in healthy people across ages. With a J-beta primer mix and a sample-barcoded 5' primer, a second PCR ran about 7 to 12 cycles. TCRdb reanalysed the 5' RACE reads using MiXCR and keeps one entry per CDR3 protein. This sample carries about 1 million distinct CDR3 sequences, approximately 25% of them seen once, and the ten largest clones take approximately 0.71%. This sample was shared with a second study, whose subject was T cells of mothers and their children.

The J gene is TRBJ2-5, the V gene TRBV28; TRBD2 matches at 12 bases. The source is a girl aged 2-15 years in good health. The sequencing sample was made of blood. The chain's CDR3 is CASGSTGLAGHEQYF. CDR3 coding DNA: TGTGCCAGCGGTTCCACCGGACTAGCGGGACATGAGCAGTACTTC.